A single sample gave rise to the 6 T cell receptor beta chains below, sequenced in a study of brain T cells in children with intractable seizures. The sample's time point: blood from clinic visit 5 months post-surgery; TSC patient then seizure free. Assay used: immunoSEQ multiplex PCR; TCRdb lists only in-frame clones, some missing. The table shows about 340,000 clones, with about 94% occurring only once. The sequencing here drew on peripheral blood, taken around 5 months after surgery. The receptors shown here come from a boy less than two years old with tuberous sclerosis and intractable seizures.

The chain is built from TRBV11-2 and TRBJ1-2, with D maybe TRBD1 (5 bases). V was pared by 5 bases and J by 2 bases, with 18 bases between. CDR1 and CDR2 from the germline V gene are SGHAT and FQNNGV. This CDR3 contains 16 residues. CDR3: CASSPGTRLRNYGYTF. CDR3 DNA sequence: TGTGCCAGCAGCCCAGGGACCCGACTCCGAAACTATGGCTACACCTTC.

The chain carries TRBV7-9 and TRBJ2-5; D unresolved. Germline lookup yields CDR1 SEHNR and CDR2 FQNEAQ (reference sequence). V gave up 3 bases and J gave up 2 bases, with 13 bases separating them. This CDR3 region has 15 residues. The CDR3 DNA reads as TGTGCCAGCAGCTTGTCGGCAGACCCTCAAGAGACCCAGTACTTC. This translates into CASSLSADPQETQYF.

The chain recombines TRBV19 with TRBJ1-4; 12 bases align to TRBD1. Germline V gene lookup returns CDR1 LNHDA and CDR2 SQIVND (reference sequence). V gave up 5 bases and J gave up 2 bases; unmatched junction bases: 6. The CDR3 length is 17 residues. The CDR3 DNA reads TGTGCCAGTAGTTTCCGGGACAGGGGGCTCACTAATGAAAAACTGTTTTTT. Amino acids: CASSFRDRGLTNEKLFF.

The chain couples TRBV11-2 to TRBJ2-7, with TRBD1 identical over 7 bases. After removal of 0 bases from V and 3 bases from J, the junction contained 2 bases not matched to a gene. The CDR3 length is 14 residues. The V gene's germline CDR1 is SGHAT and CDR2 FQNNGV. CDR3 coding DNA: TGTGCCAGCAGCTTAGAAAACAGGGGCTACGAGCAGTACTTC. This gives the protein CASSLENRGYEQYF.

This sequence joins TRBV7-6 and TRBJ2-7, with 10 nucleotides matching TRBD2. Germline assignment: CDR1 SGHVS and CDR2 FNYEAQ. Trimming removed 5 bases from V and 3 bases from J; junction bases left unmatched: 7. This CDR3 comprises 15 residues. CDR3 residues: CASSQLAGEIYEQYF. CDR3 DNA sequence: TGTGCCAGCAGCCAGCTAGCGGGAGAAATCTACGAGCAGTACTTC.

This clone was seen just once. The chain joins TRBV11-2 to TRBJ1-1, with D hard to call. Germline V gene sequence: CDR1 SGHAT, CDR2 FQNNGV. Trimming cost V 0 bases and J 3 bases, with 5 bases left between them. The CDR3 is 13 amino acids. CDR3 region: CASSLDIHTEAFF. DNA of the CDR3: TGTGCCAGCAGCTTAGACATTCACACTGAAGCTTTCTTT.